This TCR beta chain was found in a study of Ad26.COV2.S vaccination and SARS-CoV-2 variants. Per the germline V gene, CDR1 is SGHRS and CDR2 is YFSETQ. V was trimmed by 0 bases and J by 5 bases, leaving 11 bases between them. The CDR3 length is 14 residues. Treatment indicated: some 20 received Ad26.COV2.S at low or high dose, single or two shots; 5 received placebo; per-sample allocation not given. All samples were drawn on day 63, counting from the first vaccine or placebo injection. Assay: immunoSEQ multiplex PCR; the TCRdb copy retains only in-frame clones and omits some. The sample contains 300,000 to 400,000 clones, around nine tenths of which appear only once.

The specimen was peripheral blood, collected in a trial of Ad26.COV2.S vaccine versus placebo. The origin of this receptor is a person aged 18-65 years who received the Ad26.COV2.S COVID-19 vaccine or a placebo. The V and J genes are TRBV5-1 and TRBJ2-5; D gene ambiguous. The CDR3 region is CASSLVVEPETQYF. CDR3 nucleotides: TGCGCCAGCAGCTTGGTTGTGGAGCCGGAGACCCAGTACTTC. The entire variable domain, with the rest obtained from reference TRBV5-1 and TRBJ2-5, is as follows: KAGVTQTPRYLIKTRGQQVTLSCSPISGHRSVSWYQQTPGQGLQFLFEYFSETQRNKGNFPGRFSGRQFSNSRSEMNVSTLELGDSALYLCASSLVVEPETQYFGPGTRLLVL.